The clone carrying this TCR beta chain has a handful of counts. Antigen specificity is unknown. These data come from a study of T cells after yellow fever vaccination. TCRdb re-called the 5' RACE reads with MiXCR, one entry per CDR3 protein. The repertoire has 510,000 or so distinct CDR3 sequences, roughly a fifth of them found once; the top ten carry roughly an eighth. General study results and limits: Repertoires sorted by FACS could include abundant clonotypes that are contaminants from the bulk population. Among all clonotypes, a small share was observed in both CD4 and CD8 compartments. Post-booster samples contained most primary-vaccination clones (approximately 95% CD4, 70% to 90% CD8).

The sequence was collected from a young man who received the YFV17D yellow fever vaccine. The sequencing used PBMCs, collected 15 days after the yellow fever booster vaccination.

This chain's CDR3 is CSAVGQQYGYTF. The CDR3 DNA reads as TGCAGTGCGGTCGGACAGCAATATGGCTACACCTTC. The V call is TRBV20-1, the J call TRBJ1-2; D might be TRBD1 (6 bases). This CDR3 spans 12 amino acids. Germline CDR1 reads DFQATT; CDR2 reads SNEGSKA (reference sequence). Trimming pared 6 bases from V and 5 bases from J, leaving 13 bases between.